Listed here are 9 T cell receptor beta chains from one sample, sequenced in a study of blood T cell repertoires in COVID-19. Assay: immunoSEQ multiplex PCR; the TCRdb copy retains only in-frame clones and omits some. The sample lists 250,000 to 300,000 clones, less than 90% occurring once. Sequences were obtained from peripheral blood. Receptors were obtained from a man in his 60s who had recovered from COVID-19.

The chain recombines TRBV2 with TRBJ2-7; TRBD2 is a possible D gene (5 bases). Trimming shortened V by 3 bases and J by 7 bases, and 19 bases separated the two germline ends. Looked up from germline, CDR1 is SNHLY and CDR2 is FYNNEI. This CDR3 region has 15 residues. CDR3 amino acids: CASSDSGRRRWEQYF. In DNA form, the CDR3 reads TGTGCCAGCAGTGATTCGGGCAGGAGGAGATGGGAGCAGTACTTC.

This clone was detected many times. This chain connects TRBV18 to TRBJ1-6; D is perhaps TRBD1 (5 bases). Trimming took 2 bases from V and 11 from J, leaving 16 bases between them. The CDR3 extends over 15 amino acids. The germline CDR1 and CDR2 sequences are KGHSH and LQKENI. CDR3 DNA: TGTGCCAGCTCACCAACAGGAACCCAGATCCCACCCCTCCACTTT. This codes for CASSPTGTQIPPLHF.

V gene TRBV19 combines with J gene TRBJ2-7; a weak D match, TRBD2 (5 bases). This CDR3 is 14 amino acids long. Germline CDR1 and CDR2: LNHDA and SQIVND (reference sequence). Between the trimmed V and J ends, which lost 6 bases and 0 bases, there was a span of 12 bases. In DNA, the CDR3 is TGTGCCAGTAGAGCGGTTAGTGGCTCCTACGAGCAGTACTTC. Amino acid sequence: CASRAVSGSYEQYF. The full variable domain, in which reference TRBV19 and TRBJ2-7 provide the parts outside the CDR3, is DGGITQSPKYLFRKEGQNVTLSCEQNLNHDAMYWYRQDPGQGLRLIYYSQIVNDFQKGDIAEGYSVSREKKESFPLTVTSAQKNPTAFYLCASRAVSGSYEQYFGPGTRLTVT.

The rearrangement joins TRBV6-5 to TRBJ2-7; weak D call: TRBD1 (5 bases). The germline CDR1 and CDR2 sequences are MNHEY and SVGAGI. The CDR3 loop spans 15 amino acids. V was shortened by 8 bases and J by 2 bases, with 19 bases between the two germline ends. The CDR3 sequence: CASQALVGLPYEQYF. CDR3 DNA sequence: TGTGCCAGCCAGGCCTTGGTGGGGCTCCCCTACGAGCAGTACTTC.

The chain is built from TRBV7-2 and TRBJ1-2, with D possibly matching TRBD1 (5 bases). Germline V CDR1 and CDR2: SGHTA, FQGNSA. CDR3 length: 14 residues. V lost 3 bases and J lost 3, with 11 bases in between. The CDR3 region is CASSFSWGDYGYTF. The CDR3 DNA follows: TGTGCCAGCAGCTTTTCCTGGGGCGACTATGGCTACACCTTC.

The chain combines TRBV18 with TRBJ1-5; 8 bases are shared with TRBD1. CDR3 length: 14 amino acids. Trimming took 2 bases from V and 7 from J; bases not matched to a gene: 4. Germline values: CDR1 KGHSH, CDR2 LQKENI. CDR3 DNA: TGTGCCAGCTCACCAGTACAGGGGGACCAGCCCCAGCATTTT. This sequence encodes CASSPVQGDQPQHF.

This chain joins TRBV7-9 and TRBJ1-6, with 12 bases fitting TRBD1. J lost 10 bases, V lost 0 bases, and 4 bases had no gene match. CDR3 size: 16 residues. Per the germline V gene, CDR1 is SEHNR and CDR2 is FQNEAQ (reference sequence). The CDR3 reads CASSLASGTGGSPLHF. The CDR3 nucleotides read TGTGCCAGCAGCTTAGCATCCGGGACAGGGGGCTCACCCCTCCACTTT. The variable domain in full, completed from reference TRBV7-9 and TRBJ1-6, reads DTGVSQNPRHKITKRGQNVTFRCDPISEHNRLYWYRQTLGQGPEFLTYFQNEAQLEKSRLLSDRFSAERPKGSFSTLEIQRTEQGDSAMYLCASSLASGTGGSPLHFGNGTRLTVT.

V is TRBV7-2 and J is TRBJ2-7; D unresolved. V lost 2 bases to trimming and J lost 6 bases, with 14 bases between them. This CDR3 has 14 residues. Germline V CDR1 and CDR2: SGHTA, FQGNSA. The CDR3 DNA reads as TGTGCCAGCAGCTTACACCAGGCAAGTCTCGAGCAGTACTTC. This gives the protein CASSLHQASLEQYF.

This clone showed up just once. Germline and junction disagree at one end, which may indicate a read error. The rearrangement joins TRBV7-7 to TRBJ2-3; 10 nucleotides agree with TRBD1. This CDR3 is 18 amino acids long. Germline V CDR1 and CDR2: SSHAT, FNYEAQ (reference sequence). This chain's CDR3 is CASSLAVGTGDFTDTQYF. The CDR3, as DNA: TGTGCTAGCAGCTTAGCGGTGGGGACAGGGGATTTCACAGATACGCAGTATTTT.